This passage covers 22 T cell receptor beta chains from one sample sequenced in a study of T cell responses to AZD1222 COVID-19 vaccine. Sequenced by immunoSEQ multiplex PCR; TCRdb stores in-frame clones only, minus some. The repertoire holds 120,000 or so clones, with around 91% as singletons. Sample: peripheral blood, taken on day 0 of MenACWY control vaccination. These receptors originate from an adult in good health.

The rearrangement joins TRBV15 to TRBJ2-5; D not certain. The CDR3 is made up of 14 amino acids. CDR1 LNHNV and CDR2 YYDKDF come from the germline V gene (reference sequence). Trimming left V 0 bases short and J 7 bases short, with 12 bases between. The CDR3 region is CATSRDLAEPTQYF. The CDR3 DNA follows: TGTGCCACCAGCAGAGATCTTGCGGAACCGACCCAGTACTTC.

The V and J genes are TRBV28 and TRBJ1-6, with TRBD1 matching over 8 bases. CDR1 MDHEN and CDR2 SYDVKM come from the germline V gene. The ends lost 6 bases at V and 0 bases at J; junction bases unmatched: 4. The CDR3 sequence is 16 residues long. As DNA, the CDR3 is TGTGCCAGCAGCAGGGACAGGAGCTCCTATAATTCACCCCTCCACTTT. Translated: CASSRDRSSYNSPLHF.

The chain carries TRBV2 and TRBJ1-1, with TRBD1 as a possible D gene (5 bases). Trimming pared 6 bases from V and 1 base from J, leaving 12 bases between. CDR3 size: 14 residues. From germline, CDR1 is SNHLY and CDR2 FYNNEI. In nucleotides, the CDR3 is TGTGCCAGCAGGGGGCGGAGTGCGAACACTGAAGCTTTCTTT. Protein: CASRGRSANTEAFF.

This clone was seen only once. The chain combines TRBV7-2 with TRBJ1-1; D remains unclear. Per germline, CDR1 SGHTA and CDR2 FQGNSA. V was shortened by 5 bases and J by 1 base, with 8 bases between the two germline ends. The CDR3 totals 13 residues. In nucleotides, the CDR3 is TGTGCCAGCAGCCACGGGCCGAACACTGAAGCTTTCTTT. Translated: CASSHGPNTEAFF.

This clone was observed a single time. The CDR3 nucleotides are TGTGCCAGCAGTGTAGCGGGGGGAAGCACAGATACGCAGTATTTT. Encoded protein: CASSVAGGSTDTQYF. The V and J genes are TRBV5-5 and TRBJ2-3; 10 bases match TRBD2. In germline, CDR1 is SGHKS, CDR2 YYEKEE (reference sequence). This CDR3 is 15 amino acids long. The ends lost 5 bases at V and 0 bases at J; junction bases unmatched: 3.

The CDR3 region has the DNA TGTGCCAGCAGTTTGCCAGGGTCTGGAAACACCATATATTTT. It is translated as CASSLPGSGNTIYF. The chain recombines TRBV28 with TRBJ1-3; D perhaps matches TRBD1 (5 bases). This CDR3 is built from 14 residues. V was cut by 3 bases and J by 1 base, with 7 bases left in between. CDR1 MDHEN and CDR2 SYDVKM come from the germline V gene.

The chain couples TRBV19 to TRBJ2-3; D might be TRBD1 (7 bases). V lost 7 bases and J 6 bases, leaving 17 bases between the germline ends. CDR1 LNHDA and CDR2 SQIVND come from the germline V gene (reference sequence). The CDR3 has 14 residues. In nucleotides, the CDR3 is TGTGCCAGTAATTGGAGGGGGCTTACTGATACGCAGTATTTT. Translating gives CASNWRGLTDTQYF. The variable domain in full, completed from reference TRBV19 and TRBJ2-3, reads DGGITQSPKYLFRKEGQNVTLSCEQNLNHDAMYWYRQDPGQGLRLIYYSQIVNDFQKGDIAEGYSVSREKKESFPLTVTSAQKNPTAFYLCASNWRGLTDTQYFGPGTRLTVL.

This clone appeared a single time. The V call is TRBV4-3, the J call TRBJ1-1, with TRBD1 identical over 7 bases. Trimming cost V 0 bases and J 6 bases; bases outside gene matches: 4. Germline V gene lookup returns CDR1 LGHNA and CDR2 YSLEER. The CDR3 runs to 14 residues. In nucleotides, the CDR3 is TGCGCCAGCAGCCAAGATAGACAGGGCCCTGAAGCTTTCTTT. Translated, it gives CASSQDRQGPEAFF.

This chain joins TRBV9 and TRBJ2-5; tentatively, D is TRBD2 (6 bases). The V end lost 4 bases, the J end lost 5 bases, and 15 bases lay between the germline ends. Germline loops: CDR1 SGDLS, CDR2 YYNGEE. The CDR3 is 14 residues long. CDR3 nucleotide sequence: TGTGCCAGCAGCCCCAAAGCCAGCGGGGAGACCCAGTACTTC. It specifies CASSPKASGETQYF.

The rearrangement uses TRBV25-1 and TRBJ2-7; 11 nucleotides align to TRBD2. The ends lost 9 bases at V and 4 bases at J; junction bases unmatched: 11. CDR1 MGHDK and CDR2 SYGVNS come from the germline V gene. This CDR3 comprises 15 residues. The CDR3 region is CASGTSGNMAYEQYF. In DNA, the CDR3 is TGTGCCAGTGGGACTAGCGGCAACATGGCTTACGAGCAGTACTTC.

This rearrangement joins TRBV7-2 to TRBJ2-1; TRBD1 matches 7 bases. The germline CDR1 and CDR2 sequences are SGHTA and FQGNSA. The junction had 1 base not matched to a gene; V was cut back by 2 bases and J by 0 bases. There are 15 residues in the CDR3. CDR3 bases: TGTGCCAGCAGCTTATGGGACAGCTCCTACAATGAGCAGTTCTTC. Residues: CASSLWDSSYNEQFF.

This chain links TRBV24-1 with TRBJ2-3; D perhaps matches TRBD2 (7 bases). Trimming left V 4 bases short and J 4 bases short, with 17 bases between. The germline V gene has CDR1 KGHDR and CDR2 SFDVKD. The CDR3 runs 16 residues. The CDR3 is CATSEPRGAPADTQYF. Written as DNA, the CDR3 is TGTGCCACCAGTGAGCCCCGGGGGGCCCCCGCAGATACGCAGTATTTT.

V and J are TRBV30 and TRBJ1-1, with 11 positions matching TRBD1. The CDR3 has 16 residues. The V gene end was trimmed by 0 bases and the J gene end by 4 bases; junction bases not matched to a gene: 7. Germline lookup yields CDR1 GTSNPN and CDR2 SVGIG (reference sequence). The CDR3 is CAWSVFAGTGGTEAFF. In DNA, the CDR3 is TGTGCCTGGAGTGTATTTGCTGGGACAGGGGGCACTGAAGCTTTCTTT. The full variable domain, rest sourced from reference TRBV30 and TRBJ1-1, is SQTIHQWPATLVQPVGSPLSLECTVEGTSNPNLYWYRQAAGRGLQLLFYSVGIGQISSEVPQNLSASRPQDRQFILSSKKLLLSDSGFYLCAWSVFAGTGGTEAFFGQGTRLTVV.

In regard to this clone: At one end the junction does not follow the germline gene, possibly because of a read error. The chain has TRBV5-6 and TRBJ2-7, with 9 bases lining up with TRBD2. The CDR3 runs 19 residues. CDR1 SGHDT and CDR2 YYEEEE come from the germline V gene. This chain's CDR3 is CASCLRWAGGPGTWYEQYF. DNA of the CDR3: TGTGCCAGCTGCTTGAGGTGGGCGGGAGGGCCCGGCACGTGGTACGAGCAGTACTTC.

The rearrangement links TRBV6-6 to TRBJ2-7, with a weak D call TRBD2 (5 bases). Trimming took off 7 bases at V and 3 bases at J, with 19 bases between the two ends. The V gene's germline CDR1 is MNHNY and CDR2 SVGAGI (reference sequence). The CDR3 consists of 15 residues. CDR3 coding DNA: TGTGCCAGCACCGACACAAAGGGAGCACTCTACGAGCAGTACTTC. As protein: CASTDTKGALYEQYF.

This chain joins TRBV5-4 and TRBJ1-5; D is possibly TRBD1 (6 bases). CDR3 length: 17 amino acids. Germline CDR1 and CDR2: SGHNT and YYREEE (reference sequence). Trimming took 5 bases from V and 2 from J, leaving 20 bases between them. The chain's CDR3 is CASSLGGQQGGNQPQHF. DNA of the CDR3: TGTGCCAGCAGTTTAGGGGGACAACAGGGAGGCAATCAGCCCCAGCATTTT.

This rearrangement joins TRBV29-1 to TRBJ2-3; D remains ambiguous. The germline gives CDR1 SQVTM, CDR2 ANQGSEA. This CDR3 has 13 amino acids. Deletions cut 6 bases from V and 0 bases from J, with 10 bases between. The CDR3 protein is CSVAGESTDTQYF. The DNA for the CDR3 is TGCAGCGTGGCTGGGGAAAGCACAGATACGCAGTATTTT.

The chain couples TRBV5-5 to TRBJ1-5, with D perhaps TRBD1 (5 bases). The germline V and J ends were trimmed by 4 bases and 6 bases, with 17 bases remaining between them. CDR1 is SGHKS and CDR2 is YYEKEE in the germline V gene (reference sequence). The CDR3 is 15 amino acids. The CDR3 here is CASSLTQGRAQPQHF. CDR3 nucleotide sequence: TGTGCCAGCAGCCTTACCCAGGGAAGGGCTCAGCCCCAGCATTTT.

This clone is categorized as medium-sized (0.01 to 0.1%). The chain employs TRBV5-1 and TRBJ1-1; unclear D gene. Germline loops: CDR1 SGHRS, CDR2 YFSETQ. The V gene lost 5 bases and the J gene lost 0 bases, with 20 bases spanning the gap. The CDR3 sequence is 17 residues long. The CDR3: CASRNIGRPTMNTEAFF. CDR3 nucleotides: TGCGCCAGCAGGAATATCGGCAGGCCAACCATGAACACTGAAGCTTTCTTT.

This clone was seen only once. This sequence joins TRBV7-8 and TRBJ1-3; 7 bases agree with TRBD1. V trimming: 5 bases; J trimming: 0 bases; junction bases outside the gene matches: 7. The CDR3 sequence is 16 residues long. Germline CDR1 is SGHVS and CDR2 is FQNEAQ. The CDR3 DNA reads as TGTGCCAGCAGCCCTGGGGGACAGATCTCTGGAAACACCATATATTTT. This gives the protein CASSPGGQISGNTIYF.

The DNA of the CDR3 is TGTGCCAGCAGCCAAGCAATGGGGGCCGTGCAGTACTTC. It translates to CASSQAMGAVQYF. The chain employs TRBV3-1 (or the pseudogene TRBV3-2) and TRBJ2-7, with D maybe TRBD1 (6 bases). The germline V gene encodes CDR1 LGHDT and CDR2 YNNKEL (reference sequence). V was trimmed by 1 base and J by 9 bases, leaving 13 bases between them. CDR3 length: 13 amino acids.

DNA for the CDR3: TGTGCCAGCAGCTTAGCGGTGGGGCCGGACACCGGGGAGCTGTTTTTT. The encoded protein is CASSLAVGPDTGELFF. V and J are TRBV7-8 and TRBJ2-2, with D perhaps matching TRBD1 (5 bases). Trimming stripped 0 bases from V and 3 bases from J, with 11 bases between. Germline V gene sequence: CDR1 SGHVS, CDR2 FQNEAQ. This CDR3 is 16 amino acids long.